This T cell receptor beta chain was observed in a study of response to subunit inactivated influenza vaccine. General study findings and limits: Researchers suggested that each seasonal influenza vaccination recruits few new T cells.

The V gene lost 1 base and the J gene lost 2 bases, with 3 bases spanning the gap. The CDR3 spans 12 residues. The V gene's germline CDR1 is LNHNV and CDR2 YYDKDF (reference sequence). TCRdb reanalysed the RT-PCR reads using MiXCR and keeps one entry per CDR3 protein. The sample carries roughly 650,000 distinct CDR3 sequences, about a sixth recorded once. In the case of this clonotype: Its target is unknown.

This TCR was sampled from a man over 45 who received an inactivated influenza vaccine. The chain recombines TRBV15 with TRBJ2-7; D unclear. Sample: PBMCs from blood, taken roughly 13 days after vaccination. CDR3 in amino acids: CATSRGTYEQYF. The CDR3 coding sequence is TGTGCCACCAGCAGAGGTACCTACGAGCAGTACTTC.